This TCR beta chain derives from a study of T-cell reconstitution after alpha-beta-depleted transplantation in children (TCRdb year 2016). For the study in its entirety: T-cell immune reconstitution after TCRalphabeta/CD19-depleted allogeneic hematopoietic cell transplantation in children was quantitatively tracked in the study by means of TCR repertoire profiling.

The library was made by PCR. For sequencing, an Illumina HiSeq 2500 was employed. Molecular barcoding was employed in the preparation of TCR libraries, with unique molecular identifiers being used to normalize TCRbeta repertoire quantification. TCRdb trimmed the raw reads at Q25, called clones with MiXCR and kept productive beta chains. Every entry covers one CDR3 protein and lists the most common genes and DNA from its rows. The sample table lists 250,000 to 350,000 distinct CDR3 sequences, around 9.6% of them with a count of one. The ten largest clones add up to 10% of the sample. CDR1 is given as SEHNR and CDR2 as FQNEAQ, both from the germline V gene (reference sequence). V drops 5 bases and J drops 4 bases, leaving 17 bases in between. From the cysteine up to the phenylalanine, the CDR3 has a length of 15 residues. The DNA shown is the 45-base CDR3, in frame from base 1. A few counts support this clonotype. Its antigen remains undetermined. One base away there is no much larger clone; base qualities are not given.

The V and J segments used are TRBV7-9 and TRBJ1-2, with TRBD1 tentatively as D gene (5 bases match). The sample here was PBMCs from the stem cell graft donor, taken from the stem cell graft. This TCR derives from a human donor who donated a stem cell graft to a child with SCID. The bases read TGTGCCAGCAGCAGAACCGGGACCCAGTTCTATGGCTACACCTTC. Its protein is CASSRTGTQFYGYTF. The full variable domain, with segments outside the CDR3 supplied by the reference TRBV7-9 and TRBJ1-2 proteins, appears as DTGVSQNPRHKITKRGQNVTFRCDPISEHNRLYWYRQTLGQGPEFLTYFQNEAQLEKSRLLSDRFSAERPKGSFSTLEIQRTEQGDSAMYLCASSRTGTQFYGYTFGSGTRLTVV.